Following are 30 T cell receptor beta chains from one sample sequenced in a study of T-cell memory formation after mild COVID-19. TCRdb processed the 5' RACE reads anew with MiXCR; each CDR3 protein has one entry. The data contain some 320,000 distinct CDR3 sequences, 15% to 20% of them singletons. Source material: PBMCs or a T cell subset sorted from them (not recorded which). The receptors here all came from a man between 18 and 29 years old who had mild COVID-19 (a few samples of this study predate the infection). Cell type and time point are not known.

This clonotype has just a few counts. The gene calls are TRBV6-2 or TRBV6-3 and TRBJ1-1, with D unresolved. The CDR3 totals 12 residues. Trimming took 3 bases from V and 6 from J, leaving 8 bases between them. CDR1 is MNHEY and CDR2 is SVGEGT in the germline V gene. The CDR3 DNA reads as TGTGCCAGCAGTTATCCCCCCTCTGAAGCTTTCTTT. Its protein product is CASSYPPSEAFF.

The chain combines TRBV4-1 with TRBJ2-3, with 12 bases aligning to TRBD2. This CDR3 has 18 amino acids. V was pared by 5 bases and J by 6 bases, with 15 bases of the junction left unmatched. CDR1 MGHRA and CDR2 YSYEKL come from the germline V gene. The CDR3 region has the DNA TGCGCCAGCAGCACACGTCAACTAGCGGGGGGCCCCGCCGATACGCAGTATTTT. Translating it yields CASSTRQLAGGPADTQYF.

The genes are TRBV10-1 and TRBJ2-1; 9 bases map to TRBD1. This CDR3 has 15 residues. J was trimmed by 2 bases and V by 3 bases; bases with no gene match: 2. Germline V gene sequence: CDR1 WNHNN, CDR2 SYGVQD (reference sequence). In DNA form, the CDR3 reads TGCGCCAGCAGTGATCGACAGGGGGCCTACAATGAGCAGTTCTTC. Encoded protein: CASSDRQGAYNEQFF.

In its sample, this clonotype was seen a few times. The V call is TRBV6-5, the J call TRBJ1-2; no clear D. The germline V and J ends were trimmed by 3 bases and 5 bases, with 13 bases remaining between them. The germline gives CDR1 MNHEY, CDR2 SVGAGI. The CDR3 is 14 amino acids. CDR3 sequence: CASSYSDGGYGYTF. In DNA form, the CDR3 reads TGTGCCAGCAGTTATTCCGACGGCGGGTATGGCTACACCTTC.

The CDR3 region is CASSKCQGSISQETQYF. The CDR3 bases are TGTGCCAGCAGCAAATGCCAGGGTAGCATTTCCCAAGAGACCCAGTACTTC. The chain joins TRBV21-1 to TRBJ2-5; no DNA check was done on the table's D call, TRBD1. TRBV21-1 corresponds to a pseudogene. This CDR3 is 17 amino acids long.

This clonotype was counted only a few times. This chain joins TRBV14 and TRBJ2-5; no clear D gene. The length of the CDR3 is 12 residues. Trimming removed 3 bases from V and 7 bases from J, with 9 bases in between. The V gene's germline CDR1 is SGHDN and CDR2 FVKESK. CDR3 region: CASSHGVRTQYF. The CDR3 DNA is TGTGCCAGCAGCCACGGAGTTAGGACCCAGTACTTC.

This clonotype appeared many times. J is TRBJ2-3 and V is TRBV5-1; D possibly matches TRBD1 or TRBD2 (5 bases each). The CDR3 consists of 14 residues. Germline V gene data show CDR1 as SGHRS and CDR2 as YFSETQ. V lost 4 bases to trimming and J lost 9 bases, with 18 bases between them. The CDR3 sequence is CASSPSSGGGTQYF. In DNA, the CDR3 is TGCGCCAGCAGCCCTTCCAGCGGTGGGGGAACGCAGTATTTT.

This clonotype was detected only a few times. The chain uses TRBV4-1 and TRBJ1-5; D might be TRBD1 (5 bases). Trimming removed 4 bases at V and 3 bases at J, with 19 bases between. This CDR3 is 17 amino acids long. Germline CDR1 reads MGHRA; CDR2 reads YSYEKL. The DNA for the CDR3 is TGCGCCAGCAGCCCCGAACCCCAGGGATTTACCAATCAGCCCCAGCATTTT. This sequence encodes CASSPEPQGFTNQPQHF.

The sample holds a few counts of this clonotype. This sequence joins TRBV4-1 and TRBJ2-5; TRBD2 agrees at 8 bases. The V and J ends lost 1 base and 4 bases, in that order; junction bases with no gene match: 5. Germline V gives CDR1 MGHRA, CDR2 YSYEKL. The CDR3 has 15 amino acids. CDR3 bases: TGCGCCAGCAGCCAAGTTCACCGGGGGGGAGAGACCCAGTACTTC. Translated: CASSQVHRGGETQYF.

This clonotype was counted between two and nine times. The chain joins TRBV29-1 to TRBJ1-2; no definite D call. CDR3 size: 11 residues. Between the trimmed V and J ends, which lost 2 bases and 8 bases, there was a span of 9 bases. Germline V lookup: CDR1 SQVTM, CDR2 ANQGSEA. Here the CDR3 reads CSVEQDDGYTF. CDR3 nucleotide sequence: TGCAGCGTTGAACAGGACGACGGCTACACCTTC. The full variable domain, rest sourced from reference TRBV29-1 and TRBJ1-2, is SAVISQKPSRDICQRGTSLTIQCQVDSQVTMMFWYRQQPGQSLTLIATANQGSEATYESGFVIDKFPISRPNLTFSTLTVSNMSPEDSSIYLCSVEQDDGYTFGSGTRLTVV.

The chain employs TRBV6-1 and TRBJ2-3; D is uncertain. This CDR3 has 12 amino acids. The germline gives CDR1 MNHNS, CDR2 SASEGT. Deletions cut 7 bases from V and 9 bases from J, with 14 bases between. In DNA form, the CDR3 reads TGTGCCAGCATTGCGGCGGCCCGGACGCAGTATTTT. The encoded protein is CASIAAARTQYF.

V is TRBV9 and J is TRBJ2-2; unclear D gene. The V and J ends lost 5 bases and 6 bases respectively, with 11 bases between them. This CDR3 has 13 residues. Looked up from germline, CDR1 is SGDLS and CDR2 is YYNGEE. CDR3 in amino acids: CASSPTSPGELFF. The CDR3 DNA follows: TGTGCCAGCAGTCCGACATCCCCCGGGGAGCTGTTTTTT.

The chain has TRBV6-5 and TRBJ1-4; 10 bases line up with TRBD1. CDR3 length: 16 residues. V lost 5 bases and J lost 1; bases outside the gene matches: 4. CDR1 is MNHEY and CDR2 is SVGAGI in the germline V gene. CDR3 DNA: TGTGCCAGCAGTAAAAGGACAGGGGGAACTAATGAAAAACTGTTTTTT. Its protein is CASSKRTGGTNEKLFF.

This clonotype was counted between two and nine times. The chain is built from TRBV4-1 and TRBJ2-3, with 7 bases matching TRBD2. V shed 0 bases, J shed 4 bases, and the junction held 4 bases outside the gene matches. In germline, CDR1 is MGHRA, CDR2 YSYEKL. There are 15 residues in the CDR3. The CDR3 nucleotides read TGCGCCAGCAGCCAAGACTGGGGGGGTGCAGATACGCAGTATTTT. Protein sequence: CASSQDWGGADTQYF.

This clonotype was counted ten times or more. The J gene is TRBJ2-1, the V gene TRBV7-2, with D perhaps being TRBD1 or TRBD2 (6 bases each). Germline V gene sequence: CDR1 SGHTA, CDR2 FQGNSA. V dropped 5 bases and J dropped 10 bases, with 18 bases sitting between them. The CDR3 totals 14 residues. CDR3 region: CASSGLRGRGEQFF. The CDR3 nucleotides read TGTGCCAGCAGCGGCTTACGGGGGCGAGGAGAGCAGTTCTTC.

The V call is TRBV11-2, the J call TRBJ1-1; a possible D gene is TRBD1 (5 bases). V was trimmed by 5 bases and J by 4 bases, leaving 20 bases between them. CDR1 and CDR2 from the germline V gene are SGHAT and FQNNGV. CDR3 size: 16 residues. The CDR3, as DNA: TGTGCCAGCAGCCCACTGCCCCGGGGGAGAGGCACTGAAGCTTTCTTT. It encodes CASSPLPRGRGTEAFF.

This clonotype turned up a few times. CDR3: CASSLWGVYEQYV. In DNA form, the CDR3 reads TGTGCCAGCAGCTTGTGGGGGGTCTACGAGCAGTACGTC. This rearrangement joins TRBV5-6 to TRBJ2-7; possible D gene TRBD2, 6 bases. CDR3 length: 13 residues. The germline gives CDR1 SGHDT, CDR2 YYEEEE. Trimming shortened V by 1 base and J by 3 bases, and 8 bases separated the two germline ends.

The chain uses TRBV30 and TRBJ1-2; D is unresolved. The V and J ends lost 0 bases and 8 bases respectively, with 10 bases between them. The CDR3 loop spans 12 amino acids. Germline V CDR1 and CDR2: GTSNPN, SVGIG (reference sequence). The CDR3 region is CAWSVRGFGYTF. CDR3 bases: TGTGCCTGGAGTGTTCGTGGGTTCGGCTACACCTTC.

CDR3 sequence: CASSFPTGQGETQYF. The CDR3 nucleotides are TGTGCCAGCAGCTTCCCCACGGGGCAGGGGGAGACCCAGTACTTC. The V call is TRBV7-9, the J call TRBJ2-5; D possibly corresponds to TRBD1 (6 bases). V was cut by 3 bases and J by 5 bases, with 16 bases left in between. CDR3 length: 15 residues. Germline V CDR1 and CDR2: SEHNR, FQNEAQ (reference sequence).

This clonotype was seen at least ten times. This chain joins TRBV4-2 and TRBJ2-2; TRBD2 matches at 12 bases. The CDR3 runs 18 residues. J gave up 5 bases and V 1 base, and 8 bases lay outside the gene matches. Germline V gene lookup returns CDR1 LGHNA and CDR2 YNFKEQ. In nucleotides, the CDR3 is TGTGCCAGCAGCCAAGTTCTAGCGGGGGGGCTTGGGACCGGGGAGCTGTTTTTT. This encodes CASSQVLAGGLGTGELFF.

This clonotype was detected only a few times. This chain joins TRBV6-5 and TRBJ2-3, with D perhaps matching TRBD2 (7 bases). This CDR3 has 12 amino acids. Germline V lookup: CDR1 MNHEY, CDR2 SVGAGI. V shed 9 bases and J shed 5 bases, with 12 bases lying between them. CDR3 DNA: TGTGCCAGTGGGGGCGGGGGAGATACGCAGTATTTT. It translates to CASGGGGDTQYF.

The chain has TRBV2 and TRBJ1-2; the D gene is possibly TRBD1 (5 bases). Trimming removed 3 bases from V and 0 bases from J, with 17 bases in between. The germline V gene has CDR1 SNHLY and CDR2 FYNNEI. The CDR3 extends over 17 amino acids. CDR3 nucleotides: TGTGCCAGCAGTGACTTGAGGGGACTTATTGCTAACTATGGCTACACCTTC. Translating gives CASSDLRGLIANYGYTF.

The CDR3 sequence is CSARDRRLAGTDTQYF. The CDR3 region has the DNA TGCAGTGCTAGAGATCGGCGGCTAGCGGGGACAGATACGCAGTATTTT. The chain employs TRBV20-1 and TRBJ2-3; 9 nucleotides agree with TRBD2. The ends lost 0 bases at V and 3 bases at J; junction bases unmatched: 7. Germline CDR1 reads DFQATT; CDR2 reads SNEGSKA (reference sequence). This CDR3 comprises 16 residues.

The genes are TRBV6-5 and TRBJ2-3; the D gene is possibly TRBD1 (6 bases). CDR1 and CDR2 from the germline V gene are MNHEY and SVGAGI. CDR3 size: 14 residues. The V gene lost 5 bases and the J gene lost 1 base, with 10 bases spanning the gap. The CDR3 loop reads CASSPWTGTDTQYF. CDR3 DNA: TGTGCCAGCAGTCCATGGACAGGCACAGATACGCAGTATTTT.

The rearrangement links TRBV12-3 or TRBV12-4 to TRBJ1-3, with a weak D call TRBD1 (5 bases). The V gene lost 5 bases and the J gene lost 4 bases, with 12 bases spanning the gap. The CDR3 has 14 residues. The CDR3 loop is CASSRGGGGNTIYF. CDR3 sequence (DNA): TGTGCCAGCAGTCGGGGGGGAGGAGGAAACACCATATATTTT.

The J gene is TRBJ2-3, the V gene TRBV11-2, with D possibly called TRBD1 or TRBD2 (6 bases each). The CDR3 spans 15 residues. Looked up from germline, CDR1 is SGHAT and CDR2 is FQNNGV. V lost 5 bases and J lost 4, with 16 bases in between. For the CDR3, the DNA is TGTGCCAGCAGCCCCAGCCCCCGGGGGCCAGATACGCAGTATTTT. Translated, it gives CASSPSPRGPDTQYF. The full variable domain, in which reference TRBV11-2 and TRBJ2-3 provide the parts outside the CDR3, is EAGVAQSPRYKIIEKRQSVAFWCNPISGHATLYWYQQILGQGPKLLIQFQNNGVVDDSQLPKDRFSAERLKGVDSTLKIQPAKLEDSAVYLCASSPSPRGPDTQYFGPGTRLTVL.

The gene calls are TRBV7-2 and TRBJ1-3; no firm D call. The V gene lost 4 bases and the J gene lost 4 bases, with 14 bases spanning the gap. The CDR3 is 15 residues long. CDR1 SGHTA and CDR2 FQGNSA come from the germline V gene. The CDR3 loop is CASSYRRGNGNTIYF. The CDR3 coding sequence is TGTGCCAGCAGCTACCGGAGAGGGAACGGAAACACCATATATTTT.

The chain links TRBV5-1 to TRBJ1-5, with D perhaps TRBD1 (5 bases). V shed 0 bases and J shed 2 bases, with 9 bases lying between them. This CDR3 comprises 15 residues. The V gene's germline CDR1 is SGHRS and CDR2 YFSETQ. Here the CDR3 reads CASSLGAGRNQPQHF. The DNA of the CDR3 is TGCGCCAGCAGCTTGGGTGCAGGGCGCAATCAGCCCCAGCATTTT. The whole variable domain, remainder taken from reference TRBV5-1 and TRBJ1-5, is KAGVTQTPRYLIKTRGQQVTLSCSPISGHRSVSWYQQTPGQGLQFLFEYFSETQRNKGNFPGRFSGRQFSNSRSEMNVSTLELGDSALYLCASSLGAGRNQPQHFGDGTRLSIL.

V usage is TRBV29-1 and J usage is TRBJ2-2; 8 positions agree with TRBD1. This CDR3 region has 15 residues. Trimming took 4 bases from V and 0 from J; bases not matched to a gene: 4. CDR1 is SQVTM and CDR2 is ANQGSEA in the germline V gene. CDR3 in DNA: TGCAGCGTTGGTACAGGGGGAACGAACACCGGGGAGCTGTTTTTT. This sequence encodes CSVGTGGTNTGELFF.

This clonotype was recorded at least ten times. The genes are TRBV15 and TRBJ2-6; maybe TRBD1 (5 bases). CDR1 is LNHNV and CDR2 is YYDKDF in the germline V gene (reference sequence). Deletions cut 0 bases from V and 0 bases from J, with 9 bases between. The CDR3 sequence is 17 residues long. The CDR3 nucleotides are TGTGCCACCAGCAGAGATCTAGGGGACTCTGGGGCCAACGTCCTGACTTTC. Translated: CATSRDLGDSGANVLTF.